The clone carrying this TCR beta chain was observed a single time. Measured with immunoSEQ multiplex PCR; TCRdb has only the in-frame clones, and not every one. The sample records some 130,000 clones, 75% to 90% being singletons. The germline gives CDR1 SEHNR, CDR2 FQNEAQ (reference sequence). This CDR3 spans 14 amino acids. Trimming removed 8 bases from V and 3 bases from J; junction bases left unmatched: 6. The data derive from a study of T cell responses to AZD1222 COVID-19 vaccine. This receptor was identified in an adult in good health. The sample was peripheral blood, taken on day 0 of AZD1222 vaccination. The chain couples TRBV7-9 to TRBJ2-3; 9 bases map to TRBD2. The CDR3, as DNA: TGTGCCAGCCGGAGTAGCGGGGGTACAGATACGCAGTATTTT. This gives the protein CASRSSGGTDTQYF.